The 2 T cell receptor beta chains reported below all come from one sample, sequenced in a study of CD8 T cells in cerebrospinal fluid in Alzheimer's disease. Reprocessing the 10x single-cell sequencing reads, TCRdb reports a single entry for every CDR3 protein and omits DNA. The sample table includes around 510 distinct CDR3 sequences. The sample was cerebrospinal fluid. The receptors come from a human donor with Alzheimer's disease.

V is TRBV4-2 and J is TRBJ2-5; TCRdb gives TRBD2 as the D gene, but with no DNA this cannot be confirmed. Germline-derived CDR1 and CDR2 are LGHNA and YNFKEQ. The CDR3 covers 14 residues. CDR3 protein: CASSRGLLGETQYF.

This clonotype is deemed large by its frequency. The chain is built from TRBV18 and TRBJ2-1. Germline V gene lookup returns CDR1 KGHSH and CDR2 LQKENI. The CDR3 runs to 12 residues. This chain's CDR3 is CALPGLLNEQFF.